This T cell receptor (beta chain) was observed in a study of identical twins. TCRdb itself ran the 5' RACE reads through MiXCR, one entry per CDR3 protein. The sample comprises under 900,000 distinct CDR3 sequences, over 9% of which are singletons, and 1.5% to 2% rests with the top ten. Germline V lookup: CDR1 MNHNS, CDR2 SASEGT. V lost 8 bases and J 1 base, leaving 14 bases between the germline ends. CDR3 length equals 14 residues. These data were likewise used in another study, on yellow fever vaccine responses in identical twins. Per that study: Convergence reportedly seemed to mark part of the twins' vaccine T cell response, with personalization marking the rest.

The source material was PBMCs. The receptor was isolated from a woman aged 18-29 years in good health. The rearrangement joins TRBV6-1 to TRBJ1-1; D remains unclear. The CDR3 bases are TGTGCCAGCCTCCAGACCACAAGGAACACTGAAGCTTTCTTT. This gives the protein CASLQTTRNTEAFF.